One sample yielded the 22 T cell receptor beta chains listed below, sequenced in a study of PD-1 blockade in mismatch repair-deficient tumors. Here immunoSEQ multiplex PCR was the method, and the copy in TCRdb shows in-frame clones only, minus some. The sample records about 130,000 clones, almost 90% being singletons. The sequences come from peripheral blood, collected approximately 69 weeks after starting pembrolizumab. These receptor sequences come from an adult with mismatch repair-deficient cancer.

The chain is built from TRBV2 and TRBJ2-3, with TRBD2 matching over 10 bases. Unmatched junction bases numbered 15, after V lost 0 bases and J lost 6 bases. CDR1 is SNHLY and CDR2 is FYNNEI in the germline V gene. CDR3 length: 19 amino acids. For the CDR3, the DNA is TGTGCCAGCAGTGAAGCGGGGAGTAGGAGCGGGAGGGCCTCGGATACGCAGTATTTT. It translates to CASSEAGSRSGRASDTQYF. The full variable domain, rest sourced from reference TRBV2 and TRBJ2-3, is EPEVTQTPSHQVTQMGQEVILRCVPISNHLYFYWYRQILGQKVEFLVSFYNNEISEKSEIFDDQFSVERPDGSNFTLKIRSTKLEDSAMYFCASSEAGSRSGRASDTQYFGPGTRLTVL.

The J gene is TRBJ1-5, the V gene TRBV7-2; 8 nucleotides line up with TRBD1. The CDR3 length is 14 residues. V lost 3 bases to trimming and J lost 6 bases; unmatched junction nucleotides: 4. CDR1 and CDR2 (germline): SGHTA, FQGNSA. CDR3 nucleotides: TGTGCCAGCAGCTTTCCAGGGGGCGTTCAGCCCCAGCATTTT. This translates into CASSFPGGVQPQHF.

The gene calls are TRBV6-4 and TRBJ2-4, with 7 bases fitting TRBD1. Germline values: CDR1 MRHNA, CDR2 SNTAGT. The junction had 14 bases not matched to a gene; V was cut back by 6 bases and J by 0 bases. The length of the CDR3 is 18 residues. CDR3 sequence: CASSLTTGWTRAKNIQYF. CDR3 DNA sequence: TGTGCCAGCAGCTTGACGACAGGGTGGACGAGAGCCAAAAACATTCAGTACTTC.

This chain connects TRBV18 to TRBJ2-7; 9 nucleotides line up with TRBD2. The CDR3 contains 15 residues. Germline-derived CDR1 and CDR2 are KGHSH and LQKENI. The V gene end was trimmed by 0 bases and the J gene end by 4 bases; junction bases not matched to a gene: 4. The CDR3 DNA sequence: TGTGCCAGCTCACCACCGGGACTAGCTCTGTACGAGCAGTACTTC. Translating it yields CASSPPGLALYEQYF.

This chain connects TRBV4-3 to TRBJ2-7; 7 nucleotides align to TRBD2. Losses at the gene ends were 3 bases for V and 0 bases for J; bases not matched to a gene: 8. There are 16 residues in the CDR3. Germline assignment: CDR1 LGHNA and CDR2 YSLEER. The DNA of the CDR3 is TGCGCCAGCAGCCAGATTGCAGCGGGACCCTCCTACGAGCAGTACTTC. It is translated as CASSQIAAGPSYEQYF.

Only one count was recorded for this clone. This chain links TRBV27 with TRBJ2-1; 14 bases match TRBD2. Germline loops: CDR1 MNHEY, CDR2 SMNVEV (reference sequence). This CDR3 has 15 amino acids. With V trimmed by 7 bases and J by 6 bases, 5 bases remained unmatched. The CDR3 protein is CASTPGTSGSNEQFF. CDR3 in DNA: TGTGCCAGCACCCCGGGGACTAGCGGGAGCAATGAGCAGTTCTTC.

The CDR3 coding sequence is TGTGCCAGCTACCCAAGCGGGAGCAGGTCCTACGAGCAGTACTTC. Translation gives CASYPSGSRSYEQYF. This chain links TRBV21-1 with TRBJ2-7; TRBD2 is the table's D call and was not checked against the DNA. TRBV21-1 is recorded as a pseudogene. The CDR3 consists of 15 residues.

This chain links TRBV6-1 with TRBJ2-2, with 9 bases fitting TRBD2. J was trimmed by 5 bases and V by 8 bases; bases with no gene match: 9. The V gene's germline CDR1 is MNHNS and CDR2 SASEGT. The CDR3 contains 15 residues. The CDR3 DNA is TGTGCCAGCCTAGCGGGGATGTCGTTTACCGGGGAGCTGTTTTTT. It specifies CASLAGMSFTGELFF.

This clone was recorded once. J is TRBJ2-1 and V is TRBV4-1, with 10 positions matching TRBD2. J was trimmed by 4 bases and V by 1 base; bases with no gene match: 16. This CDR3 has 20 residues. Looked up from germline, CDR1 is MGHRA and CDR2 is YSYEKL. For the CDR3, the DNA is TGCGCCAGCAGCCAAGGCGTCTTGGGAGCGGGAGGGCCAGAATACAATGAGCAGTTCTTC. It translates to CASSQGVLGAGGPEYNEQFF.

This chain uses TRBV19 with TRBJ2-1, with 7 bases that match TRBD2. The germline gives CDR1 LNHDA, CDR2 SQIVND (reference sequence). This CDR3 has 15 amino acids. Unmatched junction bases numbered 8, after V lost 0 bases and J lost 9 bases. The CDR3 DNA is TGTGCCAGTAGTATAGATCCGCCTAGCGGCGGTGAGCAGTTCTTC. It is translated as CASSIDPPSGGEQFF.

V usage is TRBV11-3 and J usage is TRBJ2-1, with TRBD2 identical over 8 bases. CDR1 is SGHNT and CDR2 is YENEEA in the germline V gene. J was trimmed by 9 bases and V by 1 base; bases with no gene match: 14. There are 17 residues in the CDR3. The CDR3, as DNA: TGTGCCAGCAGCTTAGGGGCAGGACTAGCTCAATCGGGTGAGCAGTTCTTC. Protein product: CASSLGAGLAQSGEQFF.

This chain uses TRBV4-1 with TRBJ2-5, with 8 bases identical to TRBD1. Germline V gene data show CDR1 as MGHRA and CDR2 as YSYEKL. Trimming cost V 2 bases and J 5 bases; bases outside gene matches: 4. The CDR3 sequence is 14 residues long. The CDR3 loop is CASSQPRQGETQYF. CDR3 in DNA: TGCGCCAGCAGCCAACCTCGACAGGGGGAGACCCAGTACTTC.

The chain carries TRBV4-1 and TRBJ2-1, with a tentative D call TRBD1 (7 bases). V lost 3 bases and J 6 bases, leaving 15 bases between the germline ends. Germline loops: CDR1 MGHRA, CDR2 YSYEKL. The CDR3 sequence is 15 residues long. CDR3 protein: CASSQEGAPFNEQFF. In DNA form, the CDR3 reads TGCGCCAGCAGCCAGGAGGGGGCACCCTTCAATGAGCAGTTCTTC.

V and J are TRBV29-1 and TRBJ2-1; D is uncertain. Trimming left V 6 bases short and J 6 bases short, with 15 bases between. This CDR3 comprises 13 residues. The germline CDR1 and CDR2 sequences are SQVTM and ANQGSEA. This CDR3 is CSVGLSPGNEQFF. The CDR3 region has the DNA TGCAGCGTCGGGTTATCGCCGGGCAATGAGCAGTTCTTC.

The V and J genes are TRBV9 and TRBJ2-1; 7 bases line up with TRBD1. The CDR3 is made up of 16 amino acids. V shed 0 bases and J 4 bases; nucleotides not matched to a gene: 7. From germline, CDR1 is SGDLS and CDR2 YYNGEE. This chain's CDR3 is CASSVEGRGIYNEQFF. Written as DNA, the CDR3 is TGTGCCAGCAGCGTAGAGGGCAGGGGGATTTACAATGAGCAGTTCTTC.

The V and J genes are TRBV27 and TRBJ2-7, with D perhaps given as TRBD1 or TRBD2 (6 bases each). V lost 8 bases and J lost 4, with 21 bases in between. There are 15 residues in the CDR3. Germline lookup yields CDR1 MNHEY and CDR2 SMNVEV (reference sequence). The CDR3 region has the DNA TGTGCCAGCGCCAATCACGGGCAGGGGAGGTACGAGCAGTACTTC. It encodes CASANHGQGRYEQYF.

The J gene is TRBJ2-5, the V gene TRBV4-1, with D possibly TRBD2 on 6 matching bases. The germline V and J ends were trimmed by 1 base and 2 bases, with 11 bases remaining between them. This CDR3 has 15 amino acids. From germline, CDR1 is MGHRA and CDR2 YSYEKL. The CDR3 region is CASSQGLRGQETQYF. CDR3 in DNA: TGCGCCAGCAGCCAAGGTTTGCGGGGACAAGAGACCCAGTACTTC.

The V call is TRBV4-3, the J call TRBJ2-6; TRBD1 or TRBD2 may be the D gene (5 bases each). This CDR3 is 19 amino acids long. CDR1 is LGHNA, CDR2 YSLEER, per germline. The V gene lost 0 bases and the J gene lost 0 bases, with 15 bases spanning the gap. As DNA, the CDR3 is TGCGCCAGCAGCCAAGAGGTGCGAGGGGCCCACTCTGGGGCCAACGTCCTGACTTTC. This sequence encodes CASSQEVRGAHSGANVLTF.

The chain uses TRBV19 and TRBJ2-1; D unresolved. CDR1 is LNHDA, CDR2 SQIVND, per germline (reference sequence). Trimming removed 0 bases from V and 9 bases from J, with 9 bases in between. The CDR3 covers 13 residues. The CDR3 here is CASSIDRFTEQFF. DNA for the CDR3: TGTGCCAGTAGTATAGATCGGTTCACTGAGCAGTTCTTC.

V is TRBV16 and J is TRBJ1-1, with D unresolved. Trimming took off 4 bases at V and 11 bases at J, with 11 bases between the two ends. The CDR3 has 11 residues. CDR1 is KGHSY and CDR2 is FQNENV in the germline V gene. CDR3 loop: CASSPGLGAFF. The CDR3 DNA is TGTGCCAGCAGCCCCGGGCTCGGCGCTTTCTTT.

The chain joins TRBV2 to TRBJ1-5, with a weak D call TRBD1 (6 bases). From germline, CDR1 is SNHLY and CDR2 FYNNEI. With 6 bases removed from V and 1 base from J, the gap between germline ends came to 13 bases. This CDR3 has 15 residues. The CDR3 here is CASSDVGTSNQPQHF. CDR3 nucleotide sequence: TGTGCCAGCAGCGACGTGGGGACAAGCAATCAGCCCCAGCATTTT.

CDR3 protein: CASSLDPSRGRSYEQYF. The CDR3 nucleotides read TGTGCCAGCAGCTTAGATCCTTCCCGGGGGAGGTCCTACGAGCAGTACTTC. This chain uses TRBV11-2 with TRBJ2-7; a possible D gene is TRBD2 (6 bases). CDR1 is SGHAT and CDR2 is FQNNGV in the germline V gene. This CDR3 has 17 amino acids. V lost 0 bases, J lost 1 base, and 16 bases lay in between.